The subject of this entry is one T cell receptor beta chain. V lost 7 bases and J 2 bases, leaving 19 bases between the germline ends. The CDR3 runs 16 residues. Germline CDR1 reads SGHTA; CDR2 reads FQGTGA. This sample is part of a study of blood T cell repertoires in COVID-19. Authors' data handling: From reference gene primer amplification, estimates of nucleated cell counts were derived. TCRdb's table, derived via immunoSEQ multiplex PCR, lists solely in-frame clones and lacks some. V, J and clone size were drawn from that table, and D and trimming were deduced from the DNA. The table records some 200,000 clones, 80% to 90% of them present only once.

The clonotype was recovered from a woman aged 45-59 years with acute or convalescent COVID-19. The sample was peripheral blood. The V gene is TRBV7-3, the J gene TRBJ2-3; D possibly corresponds to TRBD2 (6 bases). CDR3 sequence (DNA): TGTGCCAGCATCGGGAGATTGGGGCTCGCCACAGATACGCAGTATTTT. Amino acids: CASIGRLGLATDTQYF. The whole variable domain, filled in from reference TRBV7-3 and TRBJ2-3, reads GAGVSQTPSNKVTEKGKYVELRCDPISGHTALYWYRQSLGQGPEFLIYFQGTGAADDSGLPNDRFFAVRPEGSVSTLKIQRTERGDSAVYLCASIGRLGLATDTQYFGPGTRLTVL.